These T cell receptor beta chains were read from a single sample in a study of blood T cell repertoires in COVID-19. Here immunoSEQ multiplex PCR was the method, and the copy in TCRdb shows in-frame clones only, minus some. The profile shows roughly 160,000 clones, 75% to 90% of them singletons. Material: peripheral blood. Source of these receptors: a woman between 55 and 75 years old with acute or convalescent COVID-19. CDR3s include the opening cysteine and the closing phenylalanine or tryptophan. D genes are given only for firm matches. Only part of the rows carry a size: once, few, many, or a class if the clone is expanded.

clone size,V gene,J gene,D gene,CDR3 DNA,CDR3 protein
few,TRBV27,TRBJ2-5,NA,TGTGCCAGCAGCCCAACAGCTTGGCAAGAGACCCAGTACTTC,CASSPTAWQETQYF
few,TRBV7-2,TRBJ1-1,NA,TGTGCCAGCAGCTCGGTAGGGGGGAACACTGAAGCTTTCTTT,CASSSVGGNTEAFF
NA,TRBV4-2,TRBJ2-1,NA,TGTGCCAGCAGCCAACGTAGCAGCGAGCAGTTCTTC,CASSQRSSEQFF
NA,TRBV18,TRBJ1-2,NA,TGTGCCAGCTCACCACAGGGGAACTATGGCTACACCTTC,CASSPQGNYGYTF
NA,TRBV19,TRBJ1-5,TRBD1,TGTGCCAGTAACACTACCCCGGGACAGAAGTACTTT,CASNTTPGQKYF
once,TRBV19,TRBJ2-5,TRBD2,TGTGCCAGTAGTATGGGACTAGCGGGGGGGCCCGAGACCCAGTACTTC,CASSMGLAGGPETQYF
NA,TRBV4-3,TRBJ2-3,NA,TGCGCCAGCAGCCAAGATTCACAGGCGATCACAGATACGCAGTATTTT,CASSQDSQAITDTQYF
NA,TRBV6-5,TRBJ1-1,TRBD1,TGTGCCAGCAGTTTTCGGACAGGGAAGACTGAAGCTTTCTTT,CASSFRTGKTEAFF
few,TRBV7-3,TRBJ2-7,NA,TGTGCCAGCAGCTTTGGAAGGGGCTACGAGCAGTACTTC,CASSFGRGYEQYF
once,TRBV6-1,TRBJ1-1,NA,TGTGCCAGCAGTGAATGGGGCGAGAACACTGAAGCTTTCTTT,CASSEWGENTEAFF
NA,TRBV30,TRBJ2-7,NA,TGTGCCTGGAGTCTTAGGGGCTACGAGCAGTACTTC,CAWSLRGYEQYF
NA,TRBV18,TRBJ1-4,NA,TGTGCCAGCTCCTATTCGGGTAATGAAAAACTGTTTTTT,CASSYSGNEKLFF
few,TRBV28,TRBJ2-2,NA,TGTGCCAGCAGTGCAGGGGAATTGAACACCGGGGAGCTGTTTTTT,CASSAGELNTGELFF
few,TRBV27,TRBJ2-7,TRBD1,TGTGCCAGCAGCCGATTATCCACAGGGGGCGGCTCCTACGAGCAGTACTTC,CASSRLSTGGGSYEQYF
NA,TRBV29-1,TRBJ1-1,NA,TGCAGCGTTTCAGGGGCATTGAACACTGAAGCTTTCTTT,CSVSGALNTEAFF
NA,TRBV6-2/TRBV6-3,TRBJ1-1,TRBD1,TGTGCCAGCAGCCACTCGAGACAGGGGGCGAGAACTTTCTTT,CASSHSRQGARTFF
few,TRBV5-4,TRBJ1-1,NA,TGTGCCAGCAGCTTGGGTCGGGGTGAGACTGAAGCTTTCTTT,CASSLGRGETEAFF
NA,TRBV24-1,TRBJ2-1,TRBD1,TGTGCCACCAGTGTGACAGGGGGCAGCTACAATGAGCAGTTCTTC,CATSVTGGSYNEQFF
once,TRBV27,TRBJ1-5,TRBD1,TGTGCCAGCAGTTATTACAGGGGAATTCAGCCCCAGCATTTT,CASSYYRGIQPQHF
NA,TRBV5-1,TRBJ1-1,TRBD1,TGCGCCAGCAGCGGGGGACAGGGGGCGACCACTGAAGCTTTCTTT,CASSGGQGATTEAFF
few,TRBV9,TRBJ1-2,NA,TGTGCCAGCAGCGTAGGGGGAGATTCGACCCGGCACACCTTC,CASSVGGDSTRHTF
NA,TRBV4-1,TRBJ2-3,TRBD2,TGCGCCAGCAGCCCCCTTGGACTAGCGGGGGTCACAGATACGCAGTATTTT,CASSPLGLAGVTDTQYF
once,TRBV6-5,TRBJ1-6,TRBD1,TGTGCCAGCAGTTATACGACAGGGGATGATTCACCCCTCCACTTT,CASSYTTGDDSPLHF
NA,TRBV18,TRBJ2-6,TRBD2,TGTGCCAGCTCACCACAGGGAGTGGTAGGGGAGGGACGCAATCCGCCCTCTGGGGCCAACGTCCTGACTTTC,CASSPQGVVGEGRNPPSGANVLTF
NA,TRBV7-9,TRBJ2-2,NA,TGTGCCAGCAGCTTAAGGGGGGGTCTAAACACCGGGGAGCTGTTTTTT,CASSLRGGLNTGELFF
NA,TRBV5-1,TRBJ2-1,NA,TGCGCCAGCAGCTTGGTAGGGGACACCTACAATGAGCAGTTCTTC,CASSLVGDTYNEQFF
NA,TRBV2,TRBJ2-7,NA,TGTGCCAGCAGTGATTACAGGGAAAGGATCGAGCAGTACTTC,CASSDYRERIEQYF
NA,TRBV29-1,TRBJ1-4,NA,TGCAGCGCGGGGGAGGGCCCCAGGGAAAAACTGTTTTTT,CSAGEGPREKLFF
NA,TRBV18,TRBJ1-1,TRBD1,TGTGCCAGCTCCCCGACAGGGATGACTGAAGCTTTCTTT,CASSPTGMTEAFF
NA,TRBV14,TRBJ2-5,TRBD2,TGTGCCAGCAGCCAAGCGGGGGGCCAAGAGACCCAGTACTTC,CASSQAGGQETQYF
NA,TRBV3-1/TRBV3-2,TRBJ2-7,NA,TGTGCCAGCAGCCAAGGGAGGCAGGCCCCCTACGAGCAGTACTTC,CASSQGRQAPYEQYF
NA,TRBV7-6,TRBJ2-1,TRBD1,TGTGCCAGCAGCTTAGATTGGACAGGAAACAATGAGCAGTTCTTC,CASSLDWTGNNEQFF
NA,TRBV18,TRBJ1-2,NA,TGTGCCAGCTCACCAGGCCAGGGATCTATAGGCTACACCTTC,CASSPGQGSIGYTF
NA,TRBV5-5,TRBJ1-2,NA,TGTGCCAGCAGCTTGAGCAGGGGAGTCTATGGCTACACCTTC,CASSLSRGVYGYTF
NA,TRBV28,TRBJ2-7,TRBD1,TGTGCCAGCAGTCCCCTCCTGGACAGGGGCGAGCAGTACTTC,CASSPLLDRGEQYF
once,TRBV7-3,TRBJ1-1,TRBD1,TGTGCCAGCAGCTTCCCCCCCGGACAGGGGACGAACACTGAAGCTTTCTTT,CASSFPPGQGTNTEAFF
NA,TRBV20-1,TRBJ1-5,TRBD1,TGCAGTGCTAGTAAAACAGGGGGGAATCAGCCCCAGCATTTT,CSASKTGGNQPQHF
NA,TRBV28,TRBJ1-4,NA,TGTGCCAGCAGTGGATGGGGACTGAACGAAAAACTGTTTTTT,CASSGWGLNEKLFF
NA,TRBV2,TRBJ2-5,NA,TGTGCCAGCACACATATCTCAGAGACCCAGTACTTC,CASTHISETQYF
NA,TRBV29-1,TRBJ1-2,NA,TGCAGCGTCCTTACGGGGGGTGCTAACTATGGCTACACCTTC,CSVLTGGANYGYTF
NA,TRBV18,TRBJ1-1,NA,TGTGCCAGCTCACCACCCCCATATGGAGGTGAAGCTTTCTTT,CASSPPPYGGEAFF
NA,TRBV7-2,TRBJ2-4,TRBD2,TGTGCCAGCAGAGTCGGACTAGCGGGGAGGAACATTCAGTACTTC,CASRVGLAGRNIQYF
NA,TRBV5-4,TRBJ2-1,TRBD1,TGTGCCAGCAGCCATACGGGGACAGGGGCCTACAATGAGCAGTTCTTC,CASSHTGTGAYNEQFF
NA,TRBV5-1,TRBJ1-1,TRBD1,TGCGCCAGCAGCTTGGGGGGACAGGGGCTGAACACTGAAGCTTTCTTT,CASSLGGQGLNTEAFF
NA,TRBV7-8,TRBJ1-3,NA,TGTGCCAGCAGCATTCGGGGGGATTCTGGAAACACCATATATTTT,CASSIRGDSGNTIYF
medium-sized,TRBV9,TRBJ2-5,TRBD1,TGTGCCAGCAGCGAGGGACAGGGGGGCGAGACCCAGTACTTC,CASSEGQGGETQYF
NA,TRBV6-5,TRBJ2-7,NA,TGTGCCAGCAGTCGCCTGGGGACAAACTACGAGCAGTACTTC,CASSRLGTNYEQYF
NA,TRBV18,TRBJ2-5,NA,TGTGCCAGCTCACCAGTTGTACGGGGGGCGAAGACCCAGTACTTC,CASSPVVRGAKTQYF
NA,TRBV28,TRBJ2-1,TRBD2,TGTGCCACCCAGCCAACGGGGGGGTTATACAATGAGCAGTTCTTC,CATQPTGGLYNEQFF